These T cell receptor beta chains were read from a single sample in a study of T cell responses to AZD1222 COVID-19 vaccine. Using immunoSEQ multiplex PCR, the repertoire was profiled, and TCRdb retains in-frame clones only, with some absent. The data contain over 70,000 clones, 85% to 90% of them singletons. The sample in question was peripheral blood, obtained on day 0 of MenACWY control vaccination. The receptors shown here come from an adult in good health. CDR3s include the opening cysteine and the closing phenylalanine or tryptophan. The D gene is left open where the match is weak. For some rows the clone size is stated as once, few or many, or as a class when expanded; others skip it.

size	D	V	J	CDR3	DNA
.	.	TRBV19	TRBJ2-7	CASSPAGDTFYEQYF	TGTGCCAGTAGTCCCGCCGGGGACACCTTCTACGAGCAGTACTTC
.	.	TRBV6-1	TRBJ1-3	CASSEGFYSGNTIYF	TGTGCCAGCAGTGAAGGCTTTTACTCTGGAAACACCATATATTTT
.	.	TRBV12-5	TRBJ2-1	CASGLTETGRSYNEQFF	TGTGCTAGTGGTTTGACAGAGACAGGAAGGTCCTACAATGAGCAGTTCTTC
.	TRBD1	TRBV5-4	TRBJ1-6	CASRPTGDRDSPLHF	TGTGCCAGCAGGCCCACAGGGGATAGAGATTCACCCCTCCACTTT
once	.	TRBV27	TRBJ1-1	CASSSPGSGTEAFF	TGTGCCAGCAGTTCCCCCGGATCGGGCACTGAAGCTTTCTTT
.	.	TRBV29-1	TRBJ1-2	CSVPGARGYTF	TGCAGCGTCCCGGGGGCGAGAGGCTACACCTTC
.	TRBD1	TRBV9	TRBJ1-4	CASSASGTGGEKLFF	TGTGCCAGCAGCGCCTCCGGGACAGGGGGTGAAAAACTGTTTTTT
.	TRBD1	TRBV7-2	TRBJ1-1	CASSSRTGMSGKTEAFF	TGTGCCAGCAGCTCAAGGACAGGGATGAGTGGTAAAACGGAAGCTTTCTTT
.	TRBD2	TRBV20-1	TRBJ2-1	CSASDGRSSYNEQFF	TGCAGTGCTAGTGACGGGAGGAGCTCCTACAATGAGCAGTTCTTC
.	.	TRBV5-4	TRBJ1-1	CASSLDSLGTEAFF	TGTGCCAGCAGCCTGGACAGTTTAGGCACTGAAGCTTTCTTT
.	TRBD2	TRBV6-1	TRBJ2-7	CASSPSGGMYEQYF	TGTGCCAGCAGTCCTAGCGGGGGTATGTACGAGCAGTACTTC
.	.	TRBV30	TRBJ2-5	CAWRGPWARQETQYF	TGTGCCTGGAGAGGACCCTGGGCCCGTCAAGAGACCCAGTACTTC
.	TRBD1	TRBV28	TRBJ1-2	CASSFPGQGAVYGYTF	TGTGCCAGCAGTTTTCCGGGGCAGGGGGCCGTCTATGGCTACACCTTC
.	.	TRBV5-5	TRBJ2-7	CASSLAGGLGGSYEQYF	TGTGCCAGCAGCTTGGCAGGGGGGCTTGGGGGCTCCTACGAGCAGTACTTC
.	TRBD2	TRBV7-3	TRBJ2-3	CASSRTDRGGENTQYF	TGTGCCAGCAGCAGAACGGACCGGGGGGGCGAGAATACGCAGTATTTT
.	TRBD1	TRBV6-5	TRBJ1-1	CASTESRGSVVGAFF	TGTGCCAGCACCGAATCCAGGGGGAGTGTAGTCGGCGCTTTCTTT
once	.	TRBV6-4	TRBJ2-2	CASLRVPVELFF	TGTGCCAGCCTCCGGGTTCCGGTGGAGCTGTTTTTT
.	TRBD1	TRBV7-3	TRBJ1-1	CASSSQGADTEAFF	TGTGCCAGCAGCTCACAGGGGGCAGACACTGAAGCTTTCTTT
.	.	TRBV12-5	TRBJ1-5	CASGLGGGGSQPQHF	TGTGCTAGTGGTTTGGGCGGGGGGGGCAGTCAGCCCCAGCATTTT
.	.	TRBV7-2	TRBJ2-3	CASSLGLHTDTQYF	TGTGCCAGCAGCTTAGGGCTTCACACAGATACGCAGTATTTT
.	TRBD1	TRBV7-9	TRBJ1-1	CASGQAGGEAFF	TGTGCCAGCGGACAGGCCGGCGGTGAAGCTTTCTTT
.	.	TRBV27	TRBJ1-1	CASSLGRNTEAFF	TGTGCCAGCAGTTTAGGCAGGAACACTGAAGCTTTCTTT
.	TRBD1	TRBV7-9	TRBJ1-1	CASTNRGRDTEAFF	TGTGCCAGCACCAACAGGGGGCGGGACACTGAAGCTTTCTTT
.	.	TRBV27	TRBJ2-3	CASSLMRADTQYF	TGTGCCAGCAGTTTGATGAGGGCAGATACGCAGTATTTT
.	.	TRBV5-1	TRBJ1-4	CASSASTARREKLFF	TGCGCCAGCAGTGCGTCGACAGCGCGACGTGAAAAACTGTTTTTT
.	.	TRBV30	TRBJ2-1	CAWSGDSTTLYNEQFF	TGTGCCTGGAGTGGGGACTCCACAACCCTCTACAATGAGCAGTTCTTC